The entry that follows covers one T cell receptor (beta chain) sequence. Here immunoSEQ multiplex PCR was the method, and the copy in TCRdb shows in-frame clones only, minus some. The table shows about 480,000 clones, with 89% occurring only once. The data belong to a study of blood T cell repertoires in COVID-19. The V and J ends lost 6 bases and 2 bases respectively, with 5 bases between them. The CDR3 totals 11 residues. Germline V gives CDR1 SGHAT, CDR2 FQNNGV. The sequencing sample was made of peripheral blood. This TCR derives from a man aged 18 to 30 with COVID-19, enrolled during active disease. The chain couples TRBV11-2 to TRBJ2-7; D unclear. CDR3 amino acids: CASRSTYEQYF. CDR3 DNA: TGTGCCAGCAGGTCCACCTACGAGCAGTACTTC.